Below, one T cell receptor beta chain is given with its context. This CDR3 has 19 residues. In the source study's methods: Reference gene primer amplification gave estimated nucleated cell counts. Produced via immunoSEQ multiplex PCR; TCRdb's table is partial and in-frame only. V and J calls and clone size are those listed in that table; D and trimming were worked out from the DNA. The data show roughly 260,000 clones, around nine tenths seen once. This entry is derived from a study of blood T cell repertoires in COVID-19. Study summary: The analysed material was cDNA or gDNA that came from T cells, B-cell-depleted T cells, or PBMCs.

Individuals drawn from approximately 22 US areas were roughly 18 to 95 years old. This receptor was obtained from a young woman who had recovered from COVID-19. The sequencing input was PBMCs or T cells enriched from blood (not recorded which). V and J are TRBV21-1 and TRBJ2-7; TRBD1 is the table's D call and was not checked against the DNA. TRBV21-1 is a pseudogene segment. The CDR3: CASSTLEKDRGDISYEQYF. CDR3 nucleotide sequence: TGTGCCAGCAGCACCCTGGAGAAGGACAGGGGCGACATCTCCTACGAGCAGTACTTC.